This is a list of T cell receptor beta chains from one sample in a study of OX40 agonist ivuxolimab in advanced cancers. Data came from immunoSEQ multiplex PCR; TCRdb stores just in-frame clones and leaves some out. The sample holds tens of thousands of clones; about 93% are singletons and the top ten take more than 4.5%. The specimen comprised CD4+ or CD8+ T cells sorted from blood, sampled in a trial of the OX40 agonist ivuxolimab. The receptors stem from an adult with an advanced solid tumor such as melanoma, head and neck, liver or kidney cancer. The CDR3 runs from the conserved cysteine through the conserved F or W. A D gene is named only where the DNA matches it firmly. Some rows mark clone size as missing; the rest say once, few, many or name a class of expanded clone.

CDR3aa: CASSFGQGAHGYTF
CDR3nt: TGTGCCAGCAGTTTCGGACAGGGGGCCCATGGCTACACCTTC
v_gene: TRBV27
j_gene: TRBJ1-2
d_gene: TRBD1
len: 14
abundance: -

CDR3aa: CASSIANGYNTEAFF
CDR3nt: TGTGCCAGTAGTATAGCCAACGGATATAACACTGAAGCTTTCTTT
v_gene: TRBV19
j_gene: TRBJ1-1
d_gene: -
len: 15
abundance: -

CDR3aa: CASSPSGPVEAFF
CDR3nt: TGTGCCAGCTCACCCTCAGGGCCAGTCGAAGCTTTCTTT
v_gene: TRBV18
j_gene: TRBJ1-1
d_gene: -
len: 13
abundance: once

CDR3aa: CASSQDPSGSGNEQFF
CDR3nt: TGCGCCAGCAGCCAAGATCCTAGCGGGAGTGGAAATGAGCAGTTCTTC
v_gene: TRBV4-3
j_gene: TRBJ2-1
d_gene: TRBD2
len: 16
abundance: -

CDR3aa: CAIRRGTEAFF
CDR3nt: TGTGCCATCAGGAGGGGTACTGAAGCTTTCTTT
v_gene: TRBV10-3
j_gene: TRBJ1-1
d_gene: -
len: 11
abundance: -

CDR3aa: CASATGPGGSYEQYF
CDR3nt: TGTGCCAGTGCTACAGGGCCAGGAGGGTCCTACGAGCAGTACTTC
v_gene: TRBV19
j_gene: TRBJ2-7
d_gene: -
len: 15
abundance: few

CDR3aa: CASSGISRDRGPGNQPQHF
CDR3nt: TGTGCCAGCAGCGGGATAAGCCGGGACAGGGGGCCTGGCAATCAGCCCCAGCATTTT
v_gene: TRBV5-4
j_gene: TRBJ1-5
d_gene: TRBD1
len: 19
abundance: -

CDR3aa: CASTAGGTDTQYF
CDR3nt: TGCGCCAGCACCGCGGGAGGCACAGATACGCAGTATTTT
v_gene: TRBV4-1
j_gene: TRBJ2-3
d_gene: TRBD2
len: 13
abundance: once

CDR3aa: CASSHGRILTDTQYF
CDR3nt: TGTGCCAGCAGCCACGGGAGGATCCTCACAGATACGCAGTATTTT
v_gene: TRBV7-2
j_gene: TRBJ2-3
d_gene: TRBD2
len: 15
abundance: -

CDR3aa: CASSGGGYGYTF
CDR3nt: TGTGCCAGCAGCGGAGGAGGGTATGGCTACACCTTC
v_gene: TRBV9
j_gene: TRBJ1-2
d_gene: -
len: 12
abundance: -

CDR3aa: CASSEAGQGNQPQHF
CDR3nt: TGTGCCAGCAGTGAAGCAGGGCAAGGCAATCAGCCCCAGCATTTT
v_gene: TRBV6-1
j_gene: TRBJ1-5
d_gene: -
len: 15
abundance: -

CDR3aa: CASSLDGEGETQYF
CDR3nt: TGTGCTAGCAGCTTAGACGGGGAGGGAGAGACCCAGTACTTC
v_gene: TRBV7-7
j_gene: TRBJ2-5
d_gene: TRBD2
len: 14
abundance: -

CDR3aa: CASSRTGAYEQYF
CDR3nt: TGTGCCAGCAGCCGAACAGGGGCCTACGAGCAGTACTTC
v_gene: TRBV7-9
j_gene: TRBJ2-7
d_gene: TRBD1
len: 13
abundance: -

CDR3aa: CASSFLSGRRDTGELFF
CDR3nt: TGTGCCAGCAGTTTCCTTAGCGGGAGACGGGACACCGGGGAGCTGTTTTTT
v_gene: TRBV28
j_gene: TRBJ2-2
d_gene: TRBD2
len: 17
abundance: -

CDR3aa: CASTTDGDYGYTF
CDR3nt: TGTGCCAGCACCACGGACGGGGACTATGGCTACACCTTC
v_gene: TRBV28
j_gene: TRBJ1-2
d_gene: -
len: 13
abundance: -

CDR3aa: CASSLARWGTEAFF
CDR3nt: TGTGCCAGCAGTTTGGCCCGGTGGGGGACTGAAGCTTTCTTT
v_gene: TRBV28
j_gene: TRBJ1-1
d_gene: -
len: 14
abundance: -

CDR3aa: CAISGAGELFF
CDR3nt: TGTGCCATCAGCGGTGCCGGGGAGCTGTTTTTT
v_gene: TRBV10-3
j_gene: TRBJ2-2
d_gene: -
len: 11
abundance: few

CDR3aa: CASSQEPGQGINEQFF
CDR3nt: TGTGCCAGCAGCCAAGAACCGGGACAGGGGATCAATGAGCAGTTCTTC
v_gene: TRBV4-2
j_gene: TRBJ2-1
d_gene: TRBD1
len: 16
abundance: -

CDR3aa: CASKIQPNTEAFF
CDR3nt: TGTGCCAGCAAAATACAGCCTAACACTGAAGCTTTCTTT
v_gene: TRBV27
j_gene: TRBJ1-1
d_gene: -
len: 13
abundance: -

CDR3aa: CASSLGGTSGSYEQYF
CDR3nt: TGTGCCAGCAGCTTAGGTGGGACTAGTGGGTCCTACGAGCAGTACTTC
v_gene: TRBV7-9
j_gene: TRBJ2-7
d_gene: TRBD2
len: 16
abundance: -

CDR3aa: CASSYEGTADTQYF
CDR3nt: TGTGCCAGCAGTTACGAGGGGACCGCAGATACGCAGTATTTT
v_gene: TRBV6-6
j_gene: TRBJ2-3
d_gene: -
len: 14
abundance: -

CDR3aa: CASTGTGGYNEQFF
CDR3nt: TGTGCCAGCACCGGGACAGGCGGATACAATGAGCAGTTCTTC
v_gene: TRBV28
j_gene: TRBJ2-1
d_gene: TRBD1
len: 14
abundance: -

CDR3aa: CASSDQVSNYGYTF
CDR3nt: TGTGCCAGCAGCGACCAGGTCTCTAACTATGGCTACACCTTC
v_gene: TRBV9
j_gene: TRBJ1-2
d_gene: -
len: 14
abundance: medium-sized

CDR3aa: CASSDRLYNEQFF
CDR3nt: TGTGCCAGCAGTGATAGACTGTACAATGAGCAGTTCTTC
v_gene: TRBV2
j_gene: TRBJ2-1
d_gene: -
len: 13
abundance: -

CDR3aa: CASSFIERGYRNEQFF
CDR3nt: TGTGCCAGCAGCTTCATCGAACGGGGCTACAGGAATGAGCAGTTCTTC
v_gene: TRBV11-2
j_gene: TRBJ2-1
d_gene: -
len: 16
abundance: once

CDR3aa: CASSPRDSLSTDTQYF
CDR3nt: TGTGCCAGCAGCCCCCGGGACAGCCTAAGCACAGATACGCAGTATTTT
v_gene: TRBV14
j_gene: TRBJ2-3
d_gene: TRBD1
len: 16
abundance: once

CDR3aa: CASSLRTGGEGYTF
CDR3nt: TGTGCCAGCAGTCTAAGGACAGGGGGCGAAGGCTACACCTTC
v_gene: TRBV27
j_gene: TRBJ1-2
d_gene: TRBD1
len: 14
abundance: few

CDR3aa: CASSRDFMEQYF
CDR3nt: TGTGCCAGCAGCCGGGACTTCATGGAGCAGTACTTC
v_gene: TRBV7-9
j_gene: TRBJ2-7
d_gene: -
len: 12
abundance: -

CDR3aa: CASSQDGGVGGYTF
CDR3nt: TGCGCCAGCAGCCAAGACGGAGGGGTGGGCGGCTACACCTTC
v_gene: TRBV4-3
j_gene: TRBJ1-2
d_gene: -
len: 14
abundance: -

CDR3aa: CASLGLRATQYF
CDR3nt: TGTGCCAGCCTTGGGTTGCGGGCTACGCAGTATTTT
v_gene: TRBV6-1
j_gene: TRBJ2-3
d_gene: -
len: 12
abundance: -

CDR3aa: CASSKTGGHEKLFF
CDR3nt: TGTGCCAGCAGCAAGACGGGGGGTCACGAAAAACTGTTTTTT
v_gene: TRBV7-9
j_gene: TRBJ1-4
d_gene: -
len: 14
abundance: -

CDR3aa: CASSHVGGSTDTQYF
CDR3nt: TGTGCCAGCAGCCACGTCGGGGGCAGCACAGATACGCAGTATTTT
v_gene: TRBV6-5
j_gene: TRBJ2-3
d_gene: -
len: 15
abundance: -

CDR3aa: CASSPSGLHTEAFF
CDR3nt: TGTGCCAGCTCACCGTCGGGCCTCCACACTGAAGCTTTCTTT
v_gene: TRBV18
j_gene: TRBJ1-1
d_gene: -
len: 14
abundance: -

CDR3aa: CSIAPGQGYEQYF
CDR3nt: TGCAGCATTGCGCCGGGACAGGGCTACGAGCAGTACTTC
v_gene: TRBV29-1
j_gene: TRBJ2-7
d_gene: TRBD1
len: 13
abundance: -

CDR3aa: CASSFPTERSSGNTIYF
CDR3nt: TGTGCCAGCAGTTTTCCAACGGAGCGGTCCAGTGGAAACACCATATATTTT
v_gene: TRBV28
j_gene: TRBJ1-3
d_gene: -
len: 17
abundance: -

CDR3aa: CASSLHSMNTEAFF
CDR3nt: TGTGCCAGCAGTTTACACAGTATGAACACTGAAGCTTTCTTT
v_gene: TRBV28
j_gene: TRBJ1-1
d_gene: -
len: 14
abundance: -

CDR3aa: CASSLLGGRETQYF
CDR3nt: TGCGCCAGCAGCTTGTTGGGGGGCCGGGAGACCCAGTACTTC
v_gene: TRBV5-1
j_gene: TRBJ2-5
d_gene: -
len: 14
abundance: -

CDR3aa: CASSLSAGGWETQYF
CDR3nt: TGTGCCAGCAGCTTATCGGCAGGGGGCTGGGAGACCCAGTACTTC
v_gene: TRBV7-6
j_gene: TRBJ2-5
d_gene: TRBD1
len: 15
abundance: -

CDR3aa: CASSQVGVGNTEAFF
CDR3nt: TGCGCCAGCAGCCAAGTGGGGGTGGGGAACACTGAAGCTTTCTTT
v_gene: TRBV4-1
j_gene: TRBJ1-1
d_gene: -
len: 15
abundance: -

CDR3aa: CASSPGTNTEAFF
CDR3nt: TGTGCCAGCAGTCCCGGAACCAACACTGAAGCTTTCTTT
v_gene: TRBV28
j_gene: TRBJ1-1
d_gene: -
len: 13
abundance: -

CDR3aa: CASSYSSAQGQYF
CDR3nt: TGTGCCAGCAGTTACTCCTCCGCGCAGGGTCAGTACTTC
v_gene: TRBV6-6
j_gene: TRBJ2-7
d_gene: -
len: 13
abundance: -

CDR3aa: CASSVGGSNYGYTF
CDR3nt: TGTGCCAGCAGCGTAGGAGGGTCTAACTATGGCTACACCTTC
v_gene: TRBV9
j_gene: TRBJ1-2
d_gene: -
len: 14
abundance: few